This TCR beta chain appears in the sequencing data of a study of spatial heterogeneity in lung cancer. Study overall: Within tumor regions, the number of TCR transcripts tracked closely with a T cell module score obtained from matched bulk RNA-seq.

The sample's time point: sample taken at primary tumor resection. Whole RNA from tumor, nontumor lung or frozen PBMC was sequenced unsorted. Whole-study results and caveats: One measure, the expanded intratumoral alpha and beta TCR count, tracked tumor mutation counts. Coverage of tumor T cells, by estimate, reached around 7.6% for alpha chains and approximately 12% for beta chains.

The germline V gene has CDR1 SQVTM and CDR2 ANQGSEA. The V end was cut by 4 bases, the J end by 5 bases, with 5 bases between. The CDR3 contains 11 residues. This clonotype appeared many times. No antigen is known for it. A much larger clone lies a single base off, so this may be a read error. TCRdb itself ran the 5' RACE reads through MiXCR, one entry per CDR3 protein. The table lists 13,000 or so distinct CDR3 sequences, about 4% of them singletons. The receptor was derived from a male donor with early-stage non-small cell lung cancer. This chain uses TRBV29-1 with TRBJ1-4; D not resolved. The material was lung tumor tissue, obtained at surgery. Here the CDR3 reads CSVGGNEKLFF. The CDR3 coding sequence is TGCAGCGTTGGTGGGAATGAAAAACTGTTTTTT.